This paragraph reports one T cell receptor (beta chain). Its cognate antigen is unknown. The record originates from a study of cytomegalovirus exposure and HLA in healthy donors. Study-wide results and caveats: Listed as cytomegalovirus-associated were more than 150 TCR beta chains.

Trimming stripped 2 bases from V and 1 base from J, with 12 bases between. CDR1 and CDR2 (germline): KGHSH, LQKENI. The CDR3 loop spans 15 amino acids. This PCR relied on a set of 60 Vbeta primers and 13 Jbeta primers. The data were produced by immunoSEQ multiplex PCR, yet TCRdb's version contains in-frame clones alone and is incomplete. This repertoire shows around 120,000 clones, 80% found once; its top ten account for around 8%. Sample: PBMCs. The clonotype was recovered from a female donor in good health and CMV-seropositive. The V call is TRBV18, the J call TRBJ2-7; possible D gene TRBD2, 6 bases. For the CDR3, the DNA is TGTGCCAGCTCACCAGGCAGGGAGGCTTCCTACGAGCAGTACTTC. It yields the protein CASSPGREASYEQYF.